The 26 T cell receptor beta chains reported below all come from one sample, sequenced in a study of cytomegalovirus exposure and HLA in healthy donors. The PCR was carried out with 60 Vbeta primers and 13 Jbeta primers. Produced via immunoSEQ multiplex PCR; TCRdb's table is partial and in-frame only. The table lists some 150,000 clones, 55% to 80% of them singletons. Input material: PBMCs. The source of these receptors is a woman aged 55-70 years in good health and CMV-seropositive.

This clone was observed a single time. The V and J genes are TRBV19 and TRBJ2-5, with TRBD1 matching 9 bases. Germline V lookup: CDR1 LNHDA, CDR2 SQIVND (reference sequence). The V segment lost 9 bases and the J segment 2 bases; nucleotides outside the gene matches: 7. The CDR3 is 14 residues long. CDR3 bases: TGTGCCAGCGGCGACAGGGGGACACAAGAGACCCAGTACTTC. Encoded protein: CASGDRGTQETQYF.

This clone was seen once. The sample has other DNA sequences that encode this CDR3 too. The genes are TRBV30 and TRBJ2-5; TRBD2 matches 11 bases. Per germline, CDR1 GTSNPN and CDR2 SVGIG (reference sequence). The CDR3 extends over 15 amino acids. V shed 1 base and J 1 base; nucleotides not matched to a gene: 2. The CDR3 DNA is TGTGCCTGGAGTGCTGGACTAGCGGGCCAAGAGACCCAGTACTTC. This sequence encodes CAWSAGLAGQETQYF.

This rearrangement joins TRBV19 to TRBJ2-5, with D maybe TRBD2 (6 bases). The CDR3 has 15 amino acids. The V end was cut by 3 bases, the J end by 1 base, with 12 bases between. CDR1 is LNHDA and CDR2 is SQIVND in the germline V gene (reference sequence). CDR3 coding DNA: TGTGCCAGTAGTATGGTTCGGGGGATCCAAGAGACCCAGTACTTC. Its protein product is CASSMVRGIQETQYF. Complete variable domain (other parts from reference TRBV19 and TRBJ2-5): DGGITQSPKYLFRKEGQNVTLSCEQNLNHDAMYWYRQDPGQGLRLIYYSQIVNDFQKGDIAEGYSVSREKKESFPLTVTSAQKNPTAFYLCASSMVRGIQETQYFGPGTRLLVL.

V is TRBV4-1 and J is TRBJ2-7; 7 bases match TRBD2. Looked up from germline, CDR1 is MGHRA and CDR2 is YSYEKL. V lost 0 bases, J lost 4 bases, and 9 bases stayed unmatched. The CDR3 has 16 amino acids. CDR3 region: CASSQDATTSIYEQYF. The CDR3 DNA reads as TGCGCCAGCAGCCAAGATGCCACGACTAGCATATACGAGCAGTACTTC.

This clone has a single count. The V and J genes are TRBV28 and TRBJ1-5; D is ambiguous. The germline V gene has CDR1 MDHEN and CDR2 SYDVKM. V was cut by 5 bases and J by 15 bases, with 14 bases left in between. The CDR3 spans 11 residues. As DNA, the CDR3 is TGTGCCAGCAGTCCCCGGGTATGGATGCATTTT. It specifies CASSPRVWMHF. Using reference TRBV28 and TRBJ1-5 for the parts outside the CDR3, the full variable domain is DVKVTQSSRYLVKRTGEKVFLECVQDMDHENMFWYRQDPGLGLRLIYFSYDVKMKEKGDIPEGYSVSREKKERFSLILESASTNQTSMYLCASSPRVWMHFGDGTRLSIL.

Only a few counts were recorded for this clone. V and J are TRBV27 and TRBJ1-1, with D perhaps matching TRBD1 (5 bases). Between the trimmed V and J ends, which lost 6 bases and 1 base, there was a span of 15 bases. The germline V gene has CDR1 MNHEY and CDR2 SMNVEV (reference sequence). The CDR3 spans 15 residues. The CDR3 nucleotides read TGTGCCAGCAGACAAAACGCAGGGTGGAACACTGAAGCTTTCTTT. Translating it yields CASRQNAGWNTEAFF.

The chain links TRBV5-4 to TRBJ2-7, with D hard to call. This CDR3 comprises 15 residues. Germline CDR1 is SGHNT and CDR2 is YYREEE (reference sequence). Deletions cut 0 bases from V and 3 bases from J, with 13 bases between. In DNA form, the CDR3 reads TGTGCCAGCAGCTTGGGGGTTTCCAGGAACTACGAGCAGTACTTC. This encodes CASSLGVSRNYEQYF.

The V call is TRBV28, the J call TRBJ2-7; TRBD1 matches at 9 bases. The CDR3 loop spans 15 amino acids. Germline-derived CDR1 and CDR2 are MDHEN and SYDVKM. The trim removed 6 bases at V and 1 base at J, leaving 7 bases unmatched. CDR3 region: CASSSGTGLSYEQYF. The CDR3 DNA reads as TGTGCCAGCAGCTCCGGGACAGGGCTTTCCTACGAGCAGTACTTC.

The CDR3 region is CSARWNEQFF. For the CDR3, the DNA is TGCAGTGCCCGGTGGAATGAGCAGTTCTTC. The chain carries TRBV20-1 and TRBJ2-1; no firm D call. CDR1 is DFQATT and CDR2 is SNEGSKA in the germline V gene (reference sequence). This CDR3 spans 10 amino acids. The V gene lost 6 bases and the J gene lost 7 bases, with 7 bases spanning the gap.

This clone was found once. The genes are TRBV9 and TRBJ1-6; 7 bases align to TRBD1. CDR1 and CDR2 from the germline V gene are SGDLS and YYNGEE. Germline trimming cut 0 bases from V and 7 bases from J; bases unmatched to any gene: 4. This CDR3 contains 15 residues. The CDR3 DNA is TGTGCCAGCAGCGTAGATGGGACAGCAAATTCACCCCTCCACTTT. Its protein is CASSVDGTANSPLHF.

This chain joins TRBV28 and TRBJ2-1; TRBD2 agrees at 12 bases. V shed 4 bases, J shed 4 bases, and the junction held 2 bases outside the gene matches. The CDR3 totals 15 residues. Per germline, CDR1 MDHEN and CDR2 SYDVKM. The CDR3 DNA reads as TGTGCCAGCAGTTCTAGCGGGAGGGTGTACAATGAGCAGTTCTTC. Translation: CASSSSGRVYNEQFF.

The chain recombines TRBV15 with TRBJ2-3; the match to TRBD2 covers 13 bases. In germline, CDR1 is LNHNV, CDR2 YYDKDF (reference sequence). This CDR3 has 16 amino acids. With V trimmed by 3 bases and J by 7 bases, 7 bases remained unmatched. The CDR3 DNA sequence: TGTGCCACCAGCAGCCAAACTAGCGGGAGGGTGTATACGCAGTATTTT. This translates into CATSSQTSGRVYTQYF. Together with reference TRBV15 and TRBJ2-3, the CDR3 gives the full variable domain: DAMVIQNPRYQVTQFGKPVTLSCSQTLNHNVMYWYQQKSSQAPKLLFHYYDKDFNNEADTPDNFQSRRPNTSFCFLDIRSPGLGDTAMYLCATSSQTSGRVYTQYFGPGTRLTVL.

This clone was picked up one time. The chain's CDR3 is CASSDTDRRSSGNTIYF. DNA for the CDR3: TGTGCCAGCAGTGATACCGACAGGCGTAGCTCTGGAAACACCATATATTTT. V usage is TRBV6-1 and J usage is TRBJ1-3, with D possibly being TRBD1 (6 bases). Looked up from germline, CDR1 is MNHNS and CDR2 is SASEGT. The CDR3 length is 17 residues. Between the trimmed V and J ends, which lost 3 bases and 0 bases, there was a span of 15 bases.

The chain is built from TRBV14 and TRBJ1-1; D not resolved. CDR3 length equals 14 residues. V lost 1 base and J 5 bases, leaving 11 bases between the germline ends. Looked up from germline, CDR1 is SGHDN and CDR2 is FVKESK. The CDR3 DNA follows: TGTGCCAGCAGCCAAGTACTCCGGGATACTGAAGCTTTCTTT. Translation gives CASSQVLRDTEAFF.

The table lists this clone with a few counts. J is TRBJ2-5 and V is TRBV23-1; TRBD1 matches 7 bases. TRBV23-1 is an ORF for which the function is uncertain. The ends lost 4 bases at V and 2 bases at J; junction bases unmatched: 13. The CDR3 extends over 17 amino acids. Here the CDR3 reads CASSPDGQDPRQETQYF. The CDR3 nucleotides read TGCGCCAGCAGTCCCGACGGACAGGATCCTCGGCAAGAGACCCAGTACTTC.

This clone was seen ten or more times. This sequence joins TRBV2 and TRBJ1-1; 7 bases fit TRBD1. V lost 4 bases and J lost 6; bases outside the gene matches: 2. The CDR3 has 12 residues. Germline loops: CDR1 SNHLY, CDR2 FYNNEI. CDR3 in DNA: TGTGCCAGCAGTGCGACAGGGCCTGAAGCTTTCTTT. Translated, it gives CASSATGPEAFF.

This clone was counted a few times. The chain couples TRBV4-1 to TRBJ2-3; D possibly corresponds to TRBD2 (7 bases). The CDR3 has 16 amino acids. Trimming took off 4 bases at V and 7 bases at J, with 21 bases between the two ends. The germline CDR1 and CDR2 sequences are MGHRA and YSYEKL. CDR3 coding DNA: TGCGCCAGCAGCCCAGGAGGTTCTGGGGGGGCAAATACGCAGTATTTT. Translated: CASSPGGSGGANTQYF.

This clone was observed a handful of times. The chain links TRBV9 to TRBJ2-1; D is unclear. CDR1 SGDLS and CDR2 YYNGEE come from the germline V gene. V was cut by 4 bases and J by 5 bases, with 7 bases left in between. The length of the CDR3 is 12 residues. The CDR3 here is CASSPSNNEQFF. CDR3 sequence (DNA): TGTGCCAGCAGCCCTTCTAACAATGAGCAGTTCTTC.

The V call is TRBV7-3, the J call TRBJ2-4, with 10 nucleotides matching TRBD1. V trimming: 6 bases; J trimming: 9 bases; junction bases outside the gene matches: 5. Germline CDR1 SGHTA, CDR2 FQGTGA. This CDR3 has 13 amino acids. DNA of the CDR3: TGTGCCAGCAGTACCGGGACAGGGGTCATTCAGTACTTC. Translation gives CASSTGTGVIQYF.

The rearrangement uses TRBV5-1 and TRBJ2-1; 9 bases agree with TRBD1. Trimming took 1 base from V and 4 from J; bases not matched to a gene: 6. Germline assignment: CDR1 SGHRS and CDR2 YFSETQ. This CDR3 is built from 16 residues. The CDR3 here is CASSLTGQGQYNEQFF. CDR3 sequence (DNA): TGCGCCAGCAGCTTGACCGGACAGGGGCAATACAATGAGCAGTTCTTC.

The chain joins TRBV14 to TRBJ2-7, with 7 positions matching TRBD2. The length of the CDR3 is 15 residues. The germline gives CDR1 SGHDN, CDR2 FVKESK. Germline trimming cut 5 bases from V and 6 bases from J; bases unmatched to any gene: 13. The CDR3 reads CASSALLAGVSEQYF. The CDR3 region has the DNA TGTGCCAGCAGCGCCCTCTTGGCGGGAGTCTCCGAGCAGTACTTC.

V and J are TRBV7-9 and TRBJ2-1; 10 bases match TRBD2. Germline CDR1 is SEHNR and CDR2 is FQNEAQ (reference sequence). The CDR3 runs 15 residues. V shed 3 bases, J shed 7 bases, and the junction held 6 bases outside the gene matches. Here the CDR3 DNA reads TGTGCCAGCAGCTTCGCGATAGCGGGAGGTAATGAGCAGTTCTTC. The encoded protein is CASSFAIAGGNEQFF.

Turning to this clone: Other DNA sequences of this sample code for an identical CDR3. The V gene is TRBV5-1, the J gene TRBJ1-2; 7 positions match TRBD1. CDR1 SGHRS and CDR2 YFSETQ come from the germline V gene. This CDR3 contains 14 residues. Trimming cost V 2 bases and J 4 bases; bases outside gene matches: 5. CDR3 in amino acids: CASSLGQGGYGYTF. The CDR3 nucleotides are TGCGCCAGCAGCTTAGGCCAGGGGGGCTATGGCTACACCTTC.

This clone showed up just a few times. The V and J genes are TRBV10-1 and TRBJ2-5; D unclear. The closer fit of TRBJ2-7 to the DNA end suggests the J call may be wrong. The CDR3 has 11 residues. CDR1 WNHNN and CDR2 SYGVQD come from the germline V gene (reference sequence). This CDR3 is CASSGDYEQYF. CDR3 sequence (DNA): TGCGCCAGCAGTGGAGATTACGAGCAGTACTTC.

The genes are TRBV7-3 and TRBJ2-1, with 11 bases lining up with TRBD2. The CDR3 contains 16 residues. Germline CDR1 reads SGHTA; CDR2 reads FQGTGA. V dropped 1 base and J dropped 3; count of bases not matched to a gene: 2. CDR3 sequence reads: CASSLIAGGGYNEQFF. The DNA of the CDR3 is TGTGCCAGCAGCTTAATAGCGGGAGGGGGCTACAATGAGCAGTTCTTC.

The chain is built from TRBV6-1 and TRBJ1-1; 7 bases are a match to TRBD1. V lost 6 bases, J lost 1 base, and 8 bases stayed unmatched. From germline, CDR1 is MNHNS and CDR2 SASEGT. This CDR3 spans 15 amino acids. The CDR3 spells CASRPTGIWNTEAFF. CDR3 nucleotide sequence: TGTGCCAGCAGACCGACAGGGATCTGGAACACTGAAGCTTTCTTT.